This T cell receptor (beta chain) is drawn from a study of OX40 agonist ivuxolimab in advanced cancers. Study background: A mean age of roughly 62 years, range about 20 to 85, was recorded, and under 85% were male.

V lost 3 bases, J lost 3 bases, and 6 bases lay in between. Germline CDR1 SQVTM, CDR2 ANQGSEA. The CDR3 is 12 amino acids. Assay used: immunoSEQ multiplex PCR; TCRdb lists only in-frame clones, some missing. This table has approximately 90,000 clones, about 90% appearing once. This receptor was taken from an adult with an advanced solid tumor such as melanoma, head and neck, liver or kidney cancer. V gene TRBV29-1 combines with J gene TRBJ2-1; D unresolved. This material consisted of CD4+ or CD8+ T cells sorted from blood, taken in a trial of the OX40 agonist ivuxolimab. CDR3 sequence: CSVEVLYNEQFF. The CDR3 DNA reads as TGCAGCGTTGAGGTTCTCTACAATGAGCAGTTCTTC.